A selection of T cell receptor beta chains follows, all from one sample in a study of T cell repertoires in cytomegalovirus infection. Which antigens these TCRs recognize remains unknown. MiXCR was run by TCRdb on the reads, yielding one entry per CDR3 protein. The sample lists some 940,000 distinct CDR3 sequences; around 31% were seen once. The starting material was cultured CD8+ T cells from PBMCs, obtained from culture after CMV antigen stimulation. The source is a human donor in good health (CMV status not recorded). Some clones in this sample may be carry-over from other donors' samples. Both conserved end residues are part of each CDR3. A D gene is named only where the DNA matches it firmly. Some rows have no size entry. The others give once, few or many, or a class for an expanded clone.

.,few,TRBJ2-1,TRBV6-1,CASSLTGDTTYNEQFF,TGTGCCAGCAGTCTTACGGGGGACACCACCTACAATGAGCAGTTCTTC
TRBD2,few,TRBJ2-1,TRBV4-3,CASSQDEGLWRGEQFF,TGCGCCAGCAGCCAAGACGAGGGGTTATGGCGGGGGGAGCAGTTCTTC
.,few,TRBJ2-1,TRBV7-6,CASSRSDRRLFF,TGTGCCAGCAGCCGTAGCGACCGGAGGCTGTTCTTC
TRBD2,.,TRBJ2-3,TRBV27,CASSLFGILTSATDTQYF,TGTGCCAGCAGTTTATTTGGGATCCTGACTAGCGCCACAGATACGCAGTATTTT
.,.,TRBJ1-4,TRBV4-1,CASSQLGGRAATNEKLFF,TGCGCCAGCAGCCAACTCGGGGGGAGGGCTGCAACTAATGAAAAACTGTTTTTT
TRBD2,few,TRBJ2-1,TRBV7-6,CASSSPGLSIEQFF,TGTGCCAGCAGCTCCCCGGGACTAAGCATTGAGCAGTTCTTC
.,many,TRBJ2-7,TRBV7-4,CASSYKPLPSPLYSYEQYF,TGTGCCAGCAGCTACAAGCCATTACCCAGCCCTCTATACTCCTACGAGCAGTACTTC
TRBD2,many,TRBJ2-7,TRBV7-8,CASSLPGGGAYEQYF,TGTGCCAGCAGCTTACCGGGCGGGGGGGCCTACGAGCAGTACTTC
.,once,TRBJ2-2,TRBV7-9,CASSLEFHSGELFF,TGTGCTAGCAGCTTAGAATTTCACTCCGGGGAGCTGTTTTTT
TRBD1,.,TRBJ2-3,TRBV2,CASSEYRGKPRDTQYF,TGTGCCAGCAGTGAATACAGGGGGAAACCGCGGGATACGCAGTATTTT
.,.,TRBJ2-2,TRBV27,CASSVRLGIGGLFF,TGTGCCAGCAGTGTTCGACTAGGGATCGGGGGGCTGTTTTTT
TRBD1,once,TRBJ2-5,TRBV15,CATSREGGGETQYF,TGTGCCACCAGCAGAGAAGGGGGCGGAGAGACCCAGTACTTC
.,.,TRBJ2-3,TRBV11-2,CASSLGNYRADTQYF,TGTGCCAGCAGCTTAGGGAATTACAGGGCAGATACGCAGTATTTT
TRBD2,few,TRBJ2-1,TRBV12-3/TRBV12-4,CASSFRLADGGPISWEGEQFF,TGTGCCAGCAGTTTTAGACTAGCGGACGGGGGGCCGATCTCTTGGGAGGGCGAGCAGTTCTTC